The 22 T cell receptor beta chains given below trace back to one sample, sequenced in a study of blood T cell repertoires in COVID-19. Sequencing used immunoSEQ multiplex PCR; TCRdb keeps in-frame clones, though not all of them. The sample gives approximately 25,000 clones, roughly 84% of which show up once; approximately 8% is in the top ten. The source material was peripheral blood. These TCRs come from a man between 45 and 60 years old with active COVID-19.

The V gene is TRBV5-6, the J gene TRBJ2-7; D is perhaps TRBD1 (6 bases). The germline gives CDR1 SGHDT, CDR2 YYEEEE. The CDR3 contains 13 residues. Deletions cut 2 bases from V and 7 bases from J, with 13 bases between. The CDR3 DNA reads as TGTGCCAGCAGCTTTGCAGGGGCGGGTGAGCAGTACTTC. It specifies CASSFAGAGEQYF.

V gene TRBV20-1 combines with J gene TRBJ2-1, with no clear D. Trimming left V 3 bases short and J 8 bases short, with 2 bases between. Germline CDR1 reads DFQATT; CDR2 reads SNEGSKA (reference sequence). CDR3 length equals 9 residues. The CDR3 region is CSASDEQFF. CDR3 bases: TGCAGTGCTAGCGATGAGCAGTTCTTC.

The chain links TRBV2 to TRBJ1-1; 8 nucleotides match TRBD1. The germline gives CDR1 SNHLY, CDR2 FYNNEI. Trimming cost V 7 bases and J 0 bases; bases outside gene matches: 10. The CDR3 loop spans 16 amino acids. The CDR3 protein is CASMPGRGRVNTEAFF. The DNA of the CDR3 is TGTGCCAGCATGCCGGGCAGGGGGCGCGTGAACACTGAAGCTTTCTTT.

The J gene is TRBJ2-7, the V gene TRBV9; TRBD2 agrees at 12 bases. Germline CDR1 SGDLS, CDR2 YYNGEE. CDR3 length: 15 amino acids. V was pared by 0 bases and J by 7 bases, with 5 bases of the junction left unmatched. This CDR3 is CASSVDTSGGREQYF. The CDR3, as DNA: TGTGCCAGCAGCGTAGATACTAGCGGGGGGCGGGAGCAGTACTTC.

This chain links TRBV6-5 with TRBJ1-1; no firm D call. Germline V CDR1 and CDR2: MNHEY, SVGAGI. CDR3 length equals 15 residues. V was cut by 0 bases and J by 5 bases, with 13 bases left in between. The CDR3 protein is CASSYSTRRGTEAFF. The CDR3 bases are TGTGCCAGCAGTTACTCGACCCGTAGAGGTACTGAAGCTTTCTTT.

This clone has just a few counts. CDR3 region: CASSSVAFSYEQYF. CDR3 nucleotide sequence: TGTGCCAGCAGCTCCGTAGCATTTTCCTACGAGCAGTACTTC. The chain couples TRBV5-5 to TRBJ2-7; no firm D call. V gave up 3 bases and J gave up 1 base, with 11 bases separating them. The length of the CDR3 is 14 residues. Looked up from germline, CDR1 is SGHKS and CDR2 is YYEKEE (reference sequence).

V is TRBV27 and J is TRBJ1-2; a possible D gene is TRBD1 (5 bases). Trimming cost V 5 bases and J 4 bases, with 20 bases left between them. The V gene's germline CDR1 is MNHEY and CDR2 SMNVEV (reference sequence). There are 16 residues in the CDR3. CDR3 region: CASSPVGTLGIYGYTF. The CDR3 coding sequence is TGTGCCAGCAGTCCTGTCGGGACTCTTGGTATCTATGGCTACACCTTC.

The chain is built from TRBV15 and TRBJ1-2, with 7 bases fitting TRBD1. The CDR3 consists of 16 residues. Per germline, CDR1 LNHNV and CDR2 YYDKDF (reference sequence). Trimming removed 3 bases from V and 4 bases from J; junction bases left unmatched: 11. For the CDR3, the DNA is TGTGCCACCAGCAGGGACAGACAGGGACTCCTCTATGGCTACACCTTC. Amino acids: CATSRDRQGLLYGYTF.

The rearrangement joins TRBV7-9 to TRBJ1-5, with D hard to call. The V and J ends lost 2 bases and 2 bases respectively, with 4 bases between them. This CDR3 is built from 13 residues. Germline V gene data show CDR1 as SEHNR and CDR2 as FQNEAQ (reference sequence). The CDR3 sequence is CASSLSGNQPQHF. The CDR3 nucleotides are TGTGCCAGCAGCTTAAGCGGCAATCAGCCCCAGCATTTT.

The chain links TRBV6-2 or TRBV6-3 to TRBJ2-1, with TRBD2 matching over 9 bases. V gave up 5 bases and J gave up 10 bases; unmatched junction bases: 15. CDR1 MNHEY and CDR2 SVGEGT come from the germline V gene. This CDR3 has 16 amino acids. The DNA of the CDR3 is TGTGCCAGCAGTAGGGTAGCGGGAGTTGAAGAAGAAGAGCAGTTCTTC. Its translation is CASSRVAGVEEEEQFF.

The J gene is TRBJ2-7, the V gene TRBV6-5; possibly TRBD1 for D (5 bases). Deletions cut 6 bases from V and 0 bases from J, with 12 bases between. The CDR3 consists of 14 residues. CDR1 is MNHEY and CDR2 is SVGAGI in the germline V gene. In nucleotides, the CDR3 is TGTGCCAGCAGGACCACGACAGCCTCCTACGAGCAGTACTTC. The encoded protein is CASRTTTASYEQYF.

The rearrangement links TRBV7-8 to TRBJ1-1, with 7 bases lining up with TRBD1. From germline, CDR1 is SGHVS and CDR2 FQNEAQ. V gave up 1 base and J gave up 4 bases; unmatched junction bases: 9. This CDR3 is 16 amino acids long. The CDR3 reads CASSLVSSQGGTEAFF. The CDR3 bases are TGTGCCAGCAGCTTAGTATCAAGTCAGGGGGGCACTGAAGCTTTCTTT.

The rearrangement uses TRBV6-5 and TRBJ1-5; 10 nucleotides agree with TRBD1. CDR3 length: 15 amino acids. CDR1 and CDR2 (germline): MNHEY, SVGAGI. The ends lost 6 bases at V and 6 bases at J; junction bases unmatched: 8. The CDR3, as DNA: TGTGCCAGCAGGGGACAGGGGATAGATGGTCAGCCCCAGCATTTT. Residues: CASRGQGIDGQPQHF.

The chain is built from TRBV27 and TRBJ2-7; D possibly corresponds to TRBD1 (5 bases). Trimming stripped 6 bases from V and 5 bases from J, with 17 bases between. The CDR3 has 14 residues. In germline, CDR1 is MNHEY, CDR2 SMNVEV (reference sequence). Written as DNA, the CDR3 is TGTGCCAGCAGACCCCCAAGGGGCGCAGACGAGCAGTACGTC. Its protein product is CASRPPRGADEQYV.

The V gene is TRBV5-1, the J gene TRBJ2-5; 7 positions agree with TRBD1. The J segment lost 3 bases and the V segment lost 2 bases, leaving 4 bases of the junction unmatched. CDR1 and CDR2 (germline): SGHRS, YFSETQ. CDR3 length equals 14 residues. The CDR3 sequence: CASSLRQGEETQYF. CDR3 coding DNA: TGCGCCAGCAGCTTACGACAGGGTGAAGAGACCCAGTACTTC.

As DNA, the CDR3 is TGTGCCAGCAGGACGACCGGACAGGGTGGGCAGCCCCAGCATTTT. Protein: CASRTTGQGGQPQHF. The chain has TRBV2 and TRBJ1-5; 8 nucleotides agree with TRBD1. V shed 6 bases, J shed 7 bases, and the junction held 11 bases outside the gene matches. The CDR3 length is 15 residues. The germline gives CDR1 SNHLY, CDR2 FYNNEI. Together with reference TRBV2 and TRBJ1-5, the CDR3 gives the full variable domain: EPEVTQTPSHQVTQMGQEVILRCVPISNHLYFYWYRQILGQKVEFLVSFYNNEISEKSEIFDDQFSVERPDGSNFTLKIRSTKLEDSAMYFCASRTTGQGGQPQHFGDGTRLSIL.

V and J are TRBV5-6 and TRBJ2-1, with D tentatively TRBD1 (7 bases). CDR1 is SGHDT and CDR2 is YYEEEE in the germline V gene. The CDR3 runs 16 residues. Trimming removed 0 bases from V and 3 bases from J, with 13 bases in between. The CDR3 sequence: CASSLAGQGGYNEQFF. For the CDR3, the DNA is TGTGCCAGCAGCTTGGCCGGGCAGGGGGGCTACAATGAGCAGTTCTTC.

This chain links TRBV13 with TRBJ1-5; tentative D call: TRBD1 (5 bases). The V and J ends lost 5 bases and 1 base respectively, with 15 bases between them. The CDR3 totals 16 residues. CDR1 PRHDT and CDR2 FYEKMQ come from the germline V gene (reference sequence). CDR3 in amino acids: CASSQGGRGSNQPQHF. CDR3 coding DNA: TGTGCCAGCAGCCAGGGAGGGCGCGGAAGCAATCAGCCCCAGCATTTT.

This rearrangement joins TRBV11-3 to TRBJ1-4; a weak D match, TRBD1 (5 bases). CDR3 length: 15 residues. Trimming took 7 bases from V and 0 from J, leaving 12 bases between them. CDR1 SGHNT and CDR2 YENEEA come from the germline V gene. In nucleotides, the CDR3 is TGTGCCAGCACCGACGACAGAGCAACTAATGAAAAACTGTTTTTT. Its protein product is CASTDDRATNEKLFF.

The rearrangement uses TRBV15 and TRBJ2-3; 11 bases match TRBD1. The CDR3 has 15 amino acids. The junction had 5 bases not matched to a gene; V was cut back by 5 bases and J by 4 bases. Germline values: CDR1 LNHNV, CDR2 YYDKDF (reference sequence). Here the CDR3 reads CATSADRGLADTQYF. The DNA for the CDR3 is TGTGCCACCAGCGCGGACAGGGGGCTTGCAGATACGCAGTATTTT.

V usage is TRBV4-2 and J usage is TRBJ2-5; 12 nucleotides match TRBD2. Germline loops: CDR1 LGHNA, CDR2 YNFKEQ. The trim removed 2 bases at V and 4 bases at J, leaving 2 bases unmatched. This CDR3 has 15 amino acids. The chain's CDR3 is CASSQLAGGPETQYF. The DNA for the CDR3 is TGTGCCAGCAGCCAACTAGCGGGGGGGCCAGAGACCCAGTACTTC.

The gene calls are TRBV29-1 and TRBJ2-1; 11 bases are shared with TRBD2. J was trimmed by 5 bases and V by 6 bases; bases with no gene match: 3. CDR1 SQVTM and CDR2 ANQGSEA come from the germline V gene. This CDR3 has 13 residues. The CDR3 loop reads CSVGTSGNNEQFF. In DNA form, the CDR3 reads TGCAGCGTGGGGACTAGCGGAAACAATGAGCAGTTCTTC.